This record concerns one T cell receptor beta chain sequence. The sample originates from a study of blood T cell repertoires in COVID-19. Germline CDR1 reads SGHTA; CDR2 reads FQGTGA. The CDR3 is 15 amino acids. Trimming cost V 5 bases and J 0 bases, with 8 bases left between them. Sequencing was performed with immunoSEQ multiplex PCR; in TCRdb, only in-frame clones are kept and a portion is missing. Here the sample spans roughly 100,000 clones, around 90% being singletons. Sequencing used peripheral blood. The rearrangement joins TRBV7-3 to TRBJ1-6; D is unresolved. This receptor was identified in a woman aged 45-65 years with COVID-19, enrolled during active disease. DNA for the CDR3: TGTGCCAGCAGCCCCTCCTCCTCCTATAATTCACCCCTCCACTTT. It is translated as CASSPSSSYNSPLHF.